The 3 T cell receptor beta chains presented below share a single source sample, sequenced in a study of blood T cell repertoires in COVID-19. Profiling relied on immunoSEQ multiplex PCR, and the TCRdb table lists in-frame clones only, not all of them. The sample includes around 160,000 clones, around 80% of them seen just once. Material for sequencing was peripheral blood. The receptors originated from a human donor with acute or convalescent COVID-19. The donor label of this sample is uncertain.

This clone was seen a handful of times. The CDR3 coding sequence is TGTGCCAGTAGTACGGCCCGGGTCAGAAACTATGGCTACACCTTC. This codes for CASSTARVRNYGYTF. This chain uses TRBV19 with TRBJ1-2; D not resolved. This CDR3 comprises 15 residues. The V gene lost 4 bases and the J gene lost 2 bases, with 14 bases spanning the gap. CDR1 and CDR2 from the germline V gene are LNHDA and SQIVND (reference sequence).

The V call is TRBV2, the J call TRBJ1-2, with D hard to call. This CDR3 has 12 amino acids. Germline V gives CDR1 SNHLY, CDR2 FYNNEI. Trimming removed 6 bases at V and 8 bases at J, with 13 bases between. The CDR3 loop is CASRKGVEGYTF. Here the CDR3 DNA reads TGTGCCAGCAGGAAGGGAGTAGAAGGCTACACCTTC.

The genes are TRBV19 and TRBJ1-4; D uncertain. The CDR3 extends over 18 amino acids. The V end lost 3 bases, the J end lost 7 bases, and 24 bases lay between the germline ends. Germline V CDR1 and CDR2: LNHDA, SQIVND (reference sequence). The CDR3 nucleotides are TGTGCCAGTAGTATCGGAGGAGGCATTTTATCGTATGGTGAAAAACTGTTTTTT. It yields the protein CASSIGGGILSYGEKLFF.